The 24 T cell receptor beta chains in this list originate from one sample, sequenced in a study of blood T cell repertoires in COVID-19. Using immunoSEQ multiplex PCR, the repertoire was profiled, and TCRdb retains in-frame clones only, with some absent. The profile shows some 69,000 clones, roughly 88% of them singletons. What was sequenced was peripheral blood. Receptors originate from a man aged 50 to 59 with COVID-19, enrolled during active disease.

The chain is built from TRBV9 and TRBJ2-1, with 7 bases that match TRBD1. With 4 bases clipped from V and 4 bases from J, the junction kept 5 bases outside the gene matches. Germline V gene data show CDR1 as SGDLS and CDR2 as YYNGEE. The CDR3 totals 14 residues. The CDR3 DNA reads TGTGCCAGCAGCCCAAGGGGGCCATACAATGAGCAGTTCTTC. Its protein product is CASSPRGPYNEQFF.

The V and J genes are TRBV6-5 and TRBJ2-5; D is ambiguous. This CDR3 has 13 residues. Germline V gene sequence: CDR1 MNHEY, CDR2 SVGAGI. Deletions cut 2 bases from V and 5 bases from J, with 9 bases between. CDR3 region: CASSYGVQETQYF. The CDR3 nucleotides read TGTGCCAGCAGTTACGGTGTTCAGGAGACCCAGTACTTC.

The V call is TRBV10-3, the J call TRBJ1-3; unclear D gene. The CDR3 totals 15 residues. V was shortened by 3 bases and J by 1 base, with 10 bases between the two germline ends. Germline V gives CDR1 ENHRY, CDR2 SYGVKD. CDR3 amino acids: CAISDGERSGNTIYF. Written as DNA, the CDR3 is TGTGCCATCAGTGATGGGGAGAGGTCTGGAAACACCATATATTTT.

This rearrangement joins TRBV4-1 to TRBJ2-7, with TRBD2 matching 15 bases. This CDR3 comprises 15 residues. CDR1 is MGHRA, CDR2 YSYEKL, per germline. The V gene end was trimmed by 4 bases and the J gene end by 6 bases; junction bases not matched to a gene: 4. The CDR3 region is CASSPGLAGGFEQYF. Written as DNA, the CDR3 is TGCGCCAGCAGCCCGGGACTAGCGGGAGGCTTCGAGCAGTACTTC.

This clone was counted a few times. The chain is built from TRBV2 and TRBJ2-1, with D perhaps TRBD1 (6 bases). CDR1 and CDR2 from the germline V gene are SNHLY and FYNNEI. This CDR3 is built from 14 residues. V lost 3 bases to trimming and J lost 7 bases, with 13 bases between them. CDR3 sequence reads: CASSEWGLGNEQFF. As DNA, the CDR3 is TGTGCCAGCAGTGAGTGGGGGCTGGGTAATGAGCAGTTCTTC.

The table lists this clone with a count of one. V and J are TRBV6-5 and TRBJ1-2, with unresolved D. Trimming cost V 7 bases and J 0 bases, with 12 bases left between them. There are 14 residues in the CDR3. Germline loops: CDR1 MNHEY, CDR2 SVGAGI. The CDR3 nucleotides read TGTGCCAGCATTCGACACGGGACTAACTATGGCTACACCTTC. This sequence encodes CASIRHGTNYGYTF.

The CDR3 DNA follows: TGTGCCAGCAGAATACAGGGGGAGAACACTGAAGCTTTCTTT. Encoded protein: CASRIQGENTEAFF. V is TRBV6-5 and J is TRBJ1-1, with 8 nucleotides matching TRBD1. Germline V gives CDR1 MNHEY, CDR2 SVGAGI. There are 14 residues in the CDR3. V trimming: 6 bases; J trimming: 1 base; junction bases outside the gene matches: 4.

DNA of the CDR3: TGTGCCAGCAGCTTGGGGACAGCTGGCTACACCTTC. Translation: CASSLGTAGYTF. The V call is TRBV5-6, the J call TRBJ1-2, with D possibly TRBD1 on 6 matching bases. Germline CDR1 SGHDT, CDR2 YYEEEE. This CDR3 has 12 residues. V lost 0 bases to trimming and J lost 7 bases, with 7 bases between them.

J is TRBJ2-1 and V is TRBV19; 8 nucleotides agree with TRBD1. The V segment lost 8 bases and the J segment 3 bases; nucleotides outside the gene matches: 9. CDR1 and CDR2 from the germline V gene are LNHDA and SQIVND (reference sequence). The CDR3 has 15 amino acids. As DNA, the CDR3 is TGTGCCAGTTCCCGGGGAACAGGGGGCTACAATGAGCAGTTCTTC. It codes for CASSRGTGGYNEQFF.

This clone was recorded only once. The V call is TRBV5-4, the J call TRBJ1-2; TRBD1 might be the D (6 bases). V was shortened by 1 base and J by 2 bases, with 12 bases between the two germline ends. In germline, CDR1 is SGHNT, CDR2 YYREEE (reference sequence). This CDR3 has 15 residues. CDR3: CASSLNGQWNYGYTF. For the CDR3, the DNA is TGTGCCAGCAGCTTGAACGGACAGTGGAACTATGGCTACACCTTC.

This chain uses TRBV5-4 with TRBJ1-1, with a weak D call TRBD1 (5 bases). There are 15 residues in the CDR3. The germline V and J ends were trimmed by 0 bases and 4 bases, with 13 bases remaining between them. Germline values: CDR1 SGHNT, CDR2 YYREEE (reference sequence). CDR3 in amino acids: CASSLGIRDVTEAFF. Written as DNA, the CDR3 is TGTGCCAGCAGCTTGGGGATCAGGGATGTCACTGAAGCTTTCTTT.

This sequence joins TRBV28 and TRBJ1-1; perhaps TRBD1 as D (5 bases). Germline V gene sequence: CDR1 MDHEN, CDR2 SYDVKM. V was cut by 0 bases and J by 1 base, with 6 bases left in between. The CDR3 has 14 amino acids. The DNA for the CDR3 is TGTGCCAGCAGTTTATGGGGGCAGAACACTGAAGCTTTCTTT. It yields the protein CASSLWGQNTEAFF.

This clone was recorded once. The chain is built from TRBV11-2 and TRBJ1-5, with a possible D match to TRBD1 (6 bases). This CDR3 contains 14 residues. Trimming removed 5 bases from V and 1 base from J, with 9 bases in between. The germline V gene has CDR1 SGHAT and CDR2 FQNNGV. The CDR3 is CASSPQGSNQPQHF. The CDR3, as DNA: TGTGCCAGCAGCCCCCAGGGGAGCAATCAGCCCCAGCATTTT. Complete variable domain (other parts from reference TRBV11-2 and TRBJ1-5): EAGVAQSPRYKIIEKRQSVAFWCNPISGHATLYWYQQILGQGPKLLIQFQNNGVVDDSQLPKDRFSAERLKGVDSTLKIQPAKLEDSAVYLCASSPQGSNQPQHFGDGTRLSIL.

The gene calls are TRBV18 and TRBJ1-4; D might be TRBD1 (6 bases). This CDR3 has 15 residues. Trimming removed 4 bases at V and 4 bases at J, with 13 bases between. The germline CDR1 and CDR2 sequences are KGHSH and LQKENI. CDR3 sequence: CASSLRQVFNEKLFF. The CDR3 DNA reads TGTGCCAGCTCACTCCGACAGGTCTTTAATGAAAAACTGTTTTTT.

The CDR3 DNA is TGTGCCAGTAGTCCCGGGAGCTCTGGAAACACCATATATTTT. Its protein is CASSPGSSGNTIYF. This sequence joins TRBV19 and TRBJ1-3; D is undetermined. Per germline, CDR1 LNHDA and CDR2 SQIVND (reference sequence). CDR3 size: 14 residues. The V gene lost 5 bases and the J gene lost 0 bases, with 8 bases spanning the gap.

The sample holds one count of this clone. The gene calls are TRBV27 and TRBJ2-7, with TRBD2 matching 8 bases. The germline CDR1 and CDR2 sequences are MNHEY and SMNVEV (reference sequence). This CDR3 region has 14 residues. The V segment lost 2 bases and the J segment 5 bases; nucleotides outside the gene matches: 5. The CDR3 loop is CASSLAGGWNEQYF. In nucleotides, the CDR3 is TGTGCCAGCAGTTTAGCGGGAGGTTGGAACGAGCAGTACTTC.

This chain links TRBV5-8 with TRBJ2-7, with D unresolved. CDR3 size: 18 residues. The germline V and J ends were trimmed by 3 bases and 0 bases, with 22 bases remaining between them. Germline V gives CDR1 SGHTS, CDR2 YDEGEE. The CDR3 spells CASSSTSGSRYGSYEQYF. As DNA, the CDR3 is TGTGCCAGCAGCTCCACCTCTGGTTCGCGATACGGCTCCTACGAGCAGTACTTC.

In regard to this clone: Other nucleotide sequences from this sample produce the same CDR3. The gene calls are TRBV19 and TRBJ2-5; D unclear. Looked up from germline, CDR1 is LNHDA and CDR2 is SQIVND (reference sequence). V was trimmed by 1 base and J by 2 bases, leaving 8 bases between them. This CDR3 comprises 14 residues. The CDR3 DNA is TGTGCCAGTAGTATAGCCGGCGGACAAGAGACCCAGTACTTC. This sequence encodes CASSIAGGQETQYF.

This rearrangement joins TRBV6-1 to TRBJ2-7; maybe TRBD2 (6 bases). This CDR3 spans 17 amino acids. V was clipped by 2 bases and J by 4 bases, with 21 bases between them. Germline assignment: CDR1 MNHNS and CDR2 SASEGT. The CDR3 bases are TGTGCCAGCAGTGAAAATCGGAGACTAGAAAAGAAGTACGAGCAGTACTTC. Residues: CASSENRRLEKKYEQYF.

The J gene is TRBJ1-1, the V gene TRBV6-2 or TRBV6-3; D might be TRBD1 (6 bases). CDR1 is MNHEY, CDR2 SVGEGT, per germline. CDR3 length: 13 residues. The V and J ends lost 3 bases and 4 bases respectively, with 9 bases between them. The CDR3 reads CASSYGRGTEAFF. CDR3 nucleotide sequence: TGTGCCAGCAGTTATGGCAGGGGCACTGAAGCTTTCTTT.

This clone is a singleton in its sample. CDR3 residues: CASSHQPGGGSYNEQFF. The CDR3, as DNA: TGTGCCAGCAGCCATCAACCGGGAGGGGGCTCCTACAATGAGCAGTTCTTC. The rearrangement links TRBV14 to TRBJ2-1; 8 nucleotides agree with TRBD2. V dropped 3 bases and J dropped 0; count of bases not matched to a gene: 7. Germline CDR1 SGHDN, CDR2 FVKESK. The CDR3 extends over 17 amino acids.

The chain employs TRBV15 and TRBJ2-7; 9 positions match TRBD1. Germline V CDR1 and CDR2: LNHNV, YYDKDF (reference sequence). The CDR3 has 13 amino acids. With V trimmed by 8 bases and J by 1 base, 3 bases remained unmatched. CDR3 coding DNA: TGTGCCACCGGGGACAGGGTTTCCTACGAGCAGTACTTC. Its protein is CATGDRVSYEQYF.

The chain links TRBV2 to TRBJ1-5; tentatively, D is TRBD1 (5 bases). Germline CDR1 reads SNHLY; CDR2 reads FYNNEI. This CDR3 region has 15 residues. V gave up 4 bases and J gave up 2 bases, with 12 bases separating them. The CDR3, as DNA: TGTGCCAGCAGTGGCGACAGCCTTGGCAATCAGCCCCAGCATTTT. Residues: CASSGDSLGNQPQHF.

The genes are TRBV5-1 and TRBJ2-1; unclear D gene. V was clipped by 0 bases and J by 0 bases, with 10 bases between them. Germline CDR1 is SGHRS and CDR2 is YFSETQ. CDR3 size: 16 residues. The CDR3 here is CASSLEALSSYNEQFF. CDR3 coding DNA: TGCGCCAGCAGCTTGGAAGCTCTAAGCTCCTACAATGAGCAGTTCTTC. The full variable domain, completed using reference TRBV5-1 and TRBJ2-1, is KAGVTQTPRYLIKTRGQQVTLSCSPISGHRSVSWYQQTPGQGLQFLFEYFSETQRNKGNFPGRFSGRQFSNSRSEMNVSTLELGDSALYLCASSLEALSSYNEQFFGPGTRLTVL.